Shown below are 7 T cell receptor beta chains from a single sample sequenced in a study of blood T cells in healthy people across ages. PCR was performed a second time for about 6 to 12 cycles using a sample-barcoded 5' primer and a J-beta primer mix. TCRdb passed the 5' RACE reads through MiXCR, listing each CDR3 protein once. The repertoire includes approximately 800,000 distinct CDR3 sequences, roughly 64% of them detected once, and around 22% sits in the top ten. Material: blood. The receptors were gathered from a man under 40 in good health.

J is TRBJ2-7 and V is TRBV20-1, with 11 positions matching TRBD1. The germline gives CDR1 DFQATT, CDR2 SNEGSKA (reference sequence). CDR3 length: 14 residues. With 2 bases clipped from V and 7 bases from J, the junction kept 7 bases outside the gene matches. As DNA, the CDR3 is TGCAGTGCTAGACGGGACAGGGGGGACAATGAGCAGTACTTC. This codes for CSARRDRGDNEQYF.

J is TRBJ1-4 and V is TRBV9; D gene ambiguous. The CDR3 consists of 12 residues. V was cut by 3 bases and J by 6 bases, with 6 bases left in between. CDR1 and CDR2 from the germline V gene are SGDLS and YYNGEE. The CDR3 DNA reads TGTGCCAGCAGCGGGTTTGATGAAAAACTGTTTTTT. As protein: CASSGFDEKLFF.

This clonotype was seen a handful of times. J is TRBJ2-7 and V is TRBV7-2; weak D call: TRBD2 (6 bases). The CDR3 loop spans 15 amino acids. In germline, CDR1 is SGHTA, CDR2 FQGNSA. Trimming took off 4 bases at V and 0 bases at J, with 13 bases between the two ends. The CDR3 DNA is TGTGCCAGCAGCTCACTTGCGGGGAGCTCCTACGAGCAGTACTTC. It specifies CASSSLAGSSYEQYF. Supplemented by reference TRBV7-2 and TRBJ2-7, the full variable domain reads GAGVSQSPSNKVTEKGKDVELRCDPISGHTALYWYRQSLGQGLEFLIYFQGNSAPDKSGLPSDRFSAERTGGSVSTLTIQRTQQEDSAVYLCASSSLAGSSYEQYFGPGTRLTVT.

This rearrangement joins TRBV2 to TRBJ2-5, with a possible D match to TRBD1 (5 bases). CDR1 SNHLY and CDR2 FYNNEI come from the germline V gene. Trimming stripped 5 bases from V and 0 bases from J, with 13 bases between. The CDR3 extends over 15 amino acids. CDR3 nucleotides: TGTGCCAGCAGTTATGGCAGGGCGTACCAAGAGACCCAGTACTTC. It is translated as CASSYGRAYQETQYF.

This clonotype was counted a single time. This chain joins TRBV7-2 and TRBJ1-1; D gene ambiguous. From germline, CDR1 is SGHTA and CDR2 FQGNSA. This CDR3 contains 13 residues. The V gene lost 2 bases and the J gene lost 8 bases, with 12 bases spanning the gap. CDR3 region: CASSLQRSGEAFF. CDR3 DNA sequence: TGTGCCAGCAGCTTACAGCGGTCCGGCGAAGCTTTCTTT.

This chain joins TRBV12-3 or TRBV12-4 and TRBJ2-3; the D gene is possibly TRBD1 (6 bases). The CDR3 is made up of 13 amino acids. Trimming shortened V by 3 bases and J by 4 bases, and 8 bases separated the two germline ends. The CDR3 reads CASSLSGADTQYF. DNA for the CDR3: TGTGCCAGCAGTTTGTCAGGGGCAGATACGCAGTATTTT.

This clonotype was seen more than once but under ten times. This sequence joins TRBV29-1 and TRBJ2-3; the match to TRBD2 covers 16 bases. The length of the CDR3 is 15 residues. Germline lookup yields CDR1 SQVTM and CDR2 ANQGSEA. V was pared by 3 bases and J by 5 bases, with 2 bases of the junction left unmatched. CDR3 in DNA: TGCAGCGTTGAGGGGACTAGCGGGGGGGTAGATACGCAGTATTTT. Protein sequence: CSVEGTSGGVDTQYF.